The 4 T cell receptor beta chains in this list originate from one sample, sequenced in a study of blood T cells in healthy people across ages. The authors ran a second PCR of about 6 to 11 cycles using a sample-barcoded 5' primer and a J-beta primer mix. TCRdb reprocessed the 5' RACE reads via MiXCR and lists one record per CDR3 protein. The sample includes roughly 1.5 million distinct CDR3 sequences, roughly 43% of them seen just once. The material sequenced was blood. These receptors all come from a woman under 30 in good health.

This clonotype was seen only a few times. CDR3 residues: CASSQGGTIFEQFF. CDR3 nucleotides: TGTGCCAGCAGCCAAGGCGGGACTATTTTTGAGCAGTTCTTC. The rearrangement joins TRBV3-1 to TRBJ2-1; 7 bases line up with TRBD2. Trimming took 1 base from V and 9 from J; bases not matched to a gene: 6. Germline V gene data show CDR1 as LGHDT and CDR2 as YNNKEL (reference sequence). There are 14 residues in the CDR3.

The chain links TRBV29-1 to TRBJ1-1; no clear D. The germline V and J ends were trimmed by 6 bases and 8 bases, with 16 bases remaining between them. The CDR3 runs 12 residues. CDR1 and CDR2 from the germline V gene are SQVTM and ANQGSEA. CDR3 region: CSVADPQGEAFF. CDR3 nucleotide sequence: TGCAGCGTCGCGGACCCCCAAGGGGAAGCTTTCTTT.

This clonotype was found a few times. The chain carries TRBV20-1 and TRBJ2-1; 9 positions agree with TRBD2. The V segment lost 6 bases and the J segment 7 bases; nucleotides outside the gene matches: 13. The germline gives CDR1 DFQATT, CDR2 SNEGSKA (reference sequence). The CDR3 has 15 amino acids. DNA for the CDR3: TGCAGTGCAGCTGCTCCGGGACTAGCCGAGAATGAGCAGTTCTTC. Translation gives CSAAAPGLAENEQFF.

Concerning this clonotype itself: The conserved closing phenylalanine or tryptophan is absent in this CDR3, likely reflecting a read error. This chain connects TRBV15 to TRBJ2-7; tentative D call: TRBD1 (6 bases). CDR3 size: 14 residues. The V gene's germline CDR1 is LNHNV and CDR2 YYDKDF (reference sequence). CDR3 sequence reads: CATRKDRSAYEQYS. CDR3 coding DNA: TGCGCCACCAGGAAAGACAGGTCCGCCTACGAGCAGTACTCC.